The T cell receptor beta chain described here comes from a study of blood T cells in healthy people across ages. This clonotype was seen a handful of times. Germline CDR1 reads LGHDT; CDR2 reads YNNKEL (reference sequence). The V gene end was trimmed by 1 base and the J gene end by 5 bases; junction bases not matched to a gene: 12. This CDR3 is 19 amino acids long. Alongside a J-beta primer mix, a sample-barcoded 5' primer served in a second PCR lasting about 7 to 11 cycles. TCRdb called the 5' RACE reads again in MiXCR, with one record for every CDR3 protein. Altogether hundreds of thousands of distinct CDR3 sequences are present, 22% being singletons, with the ten largest covering approximately 20%.

The sequenced sample was blood. The origin of this receptor is a man aged 65 to 79 in good health. The rearrangement links TRBV3-1 to TRBJ1-5; 12 bases match TRBD1. The CDR3 nucleotides are TGTGCCAGCAGCCAAGGCCACCTCGGGACAGGGGGCTCCCATCAGCCCCAGCATTTT. Protein sequence: CASSQGHLGTGGSHQPQHF.